These 28 T cell receptor beta chains came from one sample sequenced in a study of naive and memory T cell subsets. An oligonucleotide containing a UMI was ligated to the 3' end of TCR cDNA. Ligated cDNA underwent four rounds of PCR with nested alpha and beta constant region primers and SP2. TCRdb re-called the UMI-ligation and nested PCR reads with MiXCR, one entry per CDR3 protein. In the table there are about 25,000 distinct CDR3 sequences, 5.2% of which are singletons. Sequencing was done on a sample of blood. These receptors were obtained from an adult in good health.

The table lists this clonotype with many counts. The J gene is TRBJ1-6, the V gene TRBV18; 7 bases match TRBD1. The CDR3 is made up of 15 amino acids. J lost 11 bases, V lost 7 bases, and 14 bases had no gene match. Germline-derived CDR1 and CDR2 are KGHSH and LQKENI. CDR3 nucleotides: TGTGCCAGCTGCCTCACACAGGGGCAAGGGACACCCCTCCACTTT. Protein sequence: CASCLTQGQGTPLHF.

This clonotype was seen many times. V is TRBV7-8 and J is TRBJ2-3; 7 bases line up with TRBD1. Germline values: CDR1 SGHVS, CDR2 FQNEAQ. J lost 2 bases, V lost 4 bases, and 9 bases had no gene match. The CDR3 is made up of 16 amino acids. The CDR3 reads CASSSRQGGSTDTQYF. The CDR3 coding sequence is TGTGCCAGCAGCTCCCGACAGGGTGGCTCCACAGATACGCAGTATTTT.

This clonotype was observed once. The V and J genes are TRBV29-1 and TRBJ1-5, with D possibly matching TRBD1 (5 bases). V dropped 4 bases and J dropped 7 bases, with 14 bases sitting between them. From germline, CDR1 is SQVTM and CDR2 ANQGSEA. This CDR3 is 13 amino acids long. The CDR3 bases are TGCAGCGTTGGGGGGGGGGGGAACCAGCCCCAGCATTTT. It encodes CSVGGGGNQPQHF.

This clonotype was observed at least ten times. The chain has TRBV7-2 and TRBJ2-3; the match to TRBD1 covers 8 bases. Germline lookup yields CDR1 SGHTA and CDR2 FQGNSA. The length of the CDR3 is 15 residues. Trimming removed 5 bases from V and 1 base from J; junction bases left unmatched: 5. DNA for the CDR3: TGTGCCAGCAGCAGGACAGGGTCCCGCACAGATACGCAGTATTTT. Protein sequence: CASSRTGSRTDTQYF.

This clonotype occurred many times. In DNA form, the CDR3 reads TGCGCCAGCAGCCAAGAAAGAGGGACTGGGGCCAACGTCCTGACTTTC. Amino acids: CASSQERGTGANVLTF. The V call is TRBV4-1, the J call TRBJ2-6; D perhaps matches TRBD2 (5 bases). CDR3 length: 16 amino acids. The germline V and J ends were trimmed by 0 bases and 2 bases, with 8 bases remaining between them. In germline, CDR1 is MGHRA, CDR2 YSYEKL.

The CDR3 reads CSATRTGTAPRPGNQPQHF. The CDR3, as DNA: TGCAGTGCTACTAGGACAGGGACGGCCCCCCGACCTGGCAATCAGCCCCAGCATTTT. The chain combines TRBV20-1 with TRBJ1-5; 8 bases are shared with TRBD1. The CDR3 sequence is 19 residues long. The V and J ends lost 4 bases and 2 bases, in that order; junction bases with no gene match: 19. The germline V gene encodes CDR1 DFQATT and CDR2 SNEGSKA (reference sequence).

The sample holds many counts of this clonotype. The chain couples TRBV30 to TRBJ1-5; possible D gene TRBD1, 5 bases. V was clipped by 1 base and J by 6 bases, with 22 bases between them. Germline loops: CDR1 GTSNPN, CDR2 SVGIG (reference sequence). This CDR3 region has 17 residues. DNA for the CDR3: TGTGCCTGGAGTGGGAAGGGGAGGTTCAGTCGGGGTCAGCCCCAGCATTTT. Its protein is CAWSGKGRFSRGQPQHF.

The sample holds many counts of this clonotype. V usage is TRBV7-2 and J usage is TRBJ2-1, with 9 bases fitting TRBD2. Germline V lookup: CDR1 SGHTA, CDR2 FQGNSA. Trimming at V came to 1 base and at J to 0 bases, leaving 7 bases not matched to a gene. The CDR3 has 18 residues. This CDR3 reads CASSLGVLAGVSYNEQFF. The CDR3 bases are TGTGCCAGCAGCTTAGGGGTCTTAGCGGGAGTCTCCTACAATGAGCAGTTCTTC.

The table lists this clonotype with a few counts. CDR3 sequence: CASSYTFSGTATYNEQFF. DNA of the CDR3: TGTGCCAGCAGTTACACCTTCTCCGGGACAGCCACCTACAATGAGCAGTTCTTC. V usage is TRBV6-6 and J usage is TRBJ2-1; 7 bases map to TRBD1. This CDR3 region has 18 residues. V dropped 2 bases and J dropped 2; count of bases not matched to a gene: 12. Germline assignment: CDR1 MNHNY and CDR2 SVGAGI (reference sequence).

This clonotype was recorded at least ten times. V usage is TRBV29-1 and J usage is TRBJ2-3; 7 nucleotides match TRBD1. From germline, CDR1 is SQVTM and CDR2 ANQGSEA. This CDR3 has 13 residues. V gave up 4 bases and J gave up 3 bases; unmatched junction bases: 4. CDR3 protein: CSVGRGQTDTQYF. CDR3 in DNA: TGCAGCGTTGGTAGGGGGCAAACAGATACGCAGTATTTT.

This clonotype was observed at least ten times. V and J are TRBV14 and TRBJ1-1; a weak D match, TRBD1 (6 bases). V lost 4 bases to trimming and J lost 0 bases, with 12 bases between them. CDR1 and CDR2 from the germline V gene are SGHDN and FVKESK. This CDR3 is 15 amino acids long. The CDR3 DNA sequence: TGTGCCAGCAGCCTGGGGGGGCAGCTGAACACTGAAGCTTTCTTT. Encoded protein: CASSLGGQLNTEAFF.

This clonotype was counted at least ten times. V and J are TRBV4-3 and TRBJ2-5, with 9 bases identical to TRBD1. The V segment lost 3 bases and the J segment 4 bases; nucleotides outside the gene matches: 3. The CDR3 covers 14 residues. CDR1 and CDR2 (germline): LGHNA, YSLEER. In nucleotides, the CDR3 is TGCGCCAGCAGCCAGGGACAGGGTCGAGAGACCCAGTACTTC. This translates into CASSQGQGRETQYF.

This clonotype was detected many times. The chain couples TRBV6-2 or TRBV6-3 to TRBJ2-1; no clear D. This CDR3 is 17 amino acids long. With 3 bases removed from V and 6 bases from J, the gap between germline ends came to 21 bases. From germline, CDR1 is MNHEY and CDR2 SVGEGT. CDR3 loop: CASSYWGTPARSNEQFF. As DNA, the CDR3 is TGTGCCAGCAGTTATTGGGGTACACCAGCTAGGAGCAATGAGCAGTTCTTC.

This clonotype was seen ten or more times. The V gene is TRBV9, the J gene TRBJ1-1, with 9 bases that match TRBD1. The CDR3 runs 17 residues. Germline CDR1 is SGDLS and CDR2 is YYNGEE. V was clipped by 4 bases and J by 3 bases; unmatched bases: 13. The CDR3 coding sequence is TGTGCCAGCAGCCCTACAGGGGGCCTCTATGTGGACACTGAAGCTTTCTTT. As protein: CASSPTGGLYVDTEAFF.

By share, this clonotype counts as medium-sized. The J gene is TRBJ2-7, the V gene TRBV7-2; 7 bases are a match to TRBD2. Germline V lookup: CDR1 SGHTA, CDR2 FQGNSA. Trimming at V came to 5 bases and at J to 6 bases, leaving 4 bases not matched to a gene. The CDR3 sequence is 12 residues long. The CDR3 DNA sequence: TGTGCCAGCAGCCCGAGGACTAGCGAGCAGTACTTC. As protein: CASSPRTSEQYF.

This clonotype was detected ten times or more. The chain links TRBV7-2 to TRBJ2-7; no reliable D call. Germline V gene lookup returns CDR1 SGHTA and CDR2 FQGNSA. CDR3 size: 12 residues. The V end lost 5 bases, the J end lost 1 base, and 6 bases lay between the germline ends. The CDR3 DNA is TGTGCCAGCAGCCCCAAGTCCTACGAGCAGTACTTC. Translating gives CASSPKSYEQYF.

This clonotype was observed at least ten times. This chain connects TRBV29-1 to TRBJ2-5; weak D call: TRBD2 (5 bases). Germline-derived CDR1 and CDR2 are SQVTM and ANQGSEA. The CDR3 consists of 10 residues. Trimming cost V 6 bases and J 9 bases, with 11 bases left between them. The CDR3 DNA is TGCAGCGTCACCGACTACGCCCAGTACTTC. Protein sequence: CSVTDYAQYF.

With regard to this clonotype: This may arise from a read error, as a much more abundant clone is one base away. The V call is TRBV6-5, the J call TRBJ1-1; D remains unclear. The CDR3 sequence is 14 residues long. Per the germline V gene, CDR1 is MNHEY and CDR2 is SVGAGI. Deletions cut 4 bases from V and 4 bases from J, with 13 bases between. The CDR3 DNA is TGTGCCAGCAGTTCCCGGGGTATAGGCACTGAAGCTTTCTTT. It codes for CASSSRGIGTEAFF.

This clonotype was detected ten times or more. Here the CDR3 reads CASSPRLEYNEQFF. CDR3 DNA sequence: TGTGCCAGCTCACCCCGGCTGGAATACAATGAGCAGTTCTTC. V and J are TRBV18 and TRBJ2-1; D is ambiguous. Germline V gene data show CDR1 as KGHSH and CDR2 as LQKENI. CDR3 size: 14 residues. V was cut by 3 bases and J by 4 bases, with 10 bases left in between.

DNA of the CDR3: TGCGCCAGCAGCTCCTGGACGGAGGCCTACGAGCAGTACTTC. Residues: CASSSWTEAYEQYF. The rearrangement joins TRBV5-1 to TRBJ2-7, with D possibly being TRBD2 (5 bases). With 3 bases removed from V and 2 bases from J, the gap between germline ends came to 12 bases. CDR1 and CDR2 (germline): SGHRS, YFSETQ. The CDR3 loop spans 14 amino acids.

V is TRBV29-1 and J is TRBJ2-2; possible D gene TRBD2, 5 bases. In germline, CDR1 is SQVTM, CDR2 ANQGSEA. The V and J ends lost 4 bases and 7 bases respectively, with 16 bases between them. CDR3 size: 14 residues. DNA of the CDR3: TGCAGCGTTGGGGTGTCGGGAAGAGGCGGGGAGCTGTTTTTT. The encoded protein is CSVGVSGRGGELFF.

This clonotype was counted ten times or more. The V and J genes are TRBV27 and TRBJ1-1, with D uncertain. CDR1 is MNHEY and CDR2 is SMNVEV in the germline V gene (reference sequence). V dropped 2 bases and J dropped 0 bases, with 7 bases sitting between them. The CDR3 is 14 residues long. CDR3 in amino acids: CASSLGVMNTEAFF. In DNA, the CDR3 is TGTGCCAGCAGTTTAGGGGTCATGAACACTGAAGCTTTCTTT.

This clonotype appeared many times. This chain uses TRBV29-1 with TRBJ1-1; 7 nucleotides align to TRBD1. After removal of 2 bases from V and 4 bases from J, the junction contained 10 bases not matched to a gene. The length of the CDR3 is 15 residues. Germline CDR1 is SQVTM and CDR2 is ANQGSEA. CDR3 sequence: CSVERGRRVGTEAFF. The CDR3 coding sequence is TGCAGCGTTGAAAGGGGGCGAAGAGTGGGCACTGAAGCTTTCTTT.

This clonotype appeared many times. This sequence joins TRBV29-1 and TRBJ2-1, with 9 bases fitting TRBD2. The CDR3 is 13 residues long. Germline assignment: CDR1 SQVTM and CDR2 ANQGSEA. V lost 3 bases to trimming and J lost 7 bases; unmatched junction nucleotides: 4. The CDR3 protein is CSVDPSGTNEQFF. In DNA form, the CDR3 reads TGCAGCGTTGACCCTAGCGGGACGAATGAGCAGTTCTTC.

This chain's CDR3 is CSVGQTNYGYTF. The DNA for the CDR3 is TGCAGCGTTGGACAAACCAACTATGGCTACACCTTC. The V and J genes are TRBV29-1 and TRBJ1-2; D remains ambiguous. V lost 4 bases, J lost 2 bases, and 8 bases lay in between. The CDR3 is made up of 12 amino acids. In germline, CDR1 is SQVTM, CDR2 ANQGSEA. Variable domain in full (rest from reference TRBV29-1 and TRBJ1-2): SAVISQKPSRDICQRGTSLTIQCQVDSQVTMMFWYRQQPGQSLTLIATANQGSEATYESGFVIDKFPISRPNLTFSTLTVSNMSPEDSSIYLCSVGQTNYGYTFGSGTRLTVV.

CDR3 region: CASSMGQYGTYEQYF. The DNA of the CDR3 is TGTGCCAGCAGCATGGGACAGTACGGGACCTACGAGCAGTACTTC. The rearrangement links TRBV5-6 to TRBJ2-7; 7 bases fit TRBD1. Per germline, CDR1 SGHDT and CDR2 YYEEEE. The CDR3 totals 15 residues. V gave up 4 bases and J gave up 2 bases; unmatched junction bases: 9.

This clonotype was counted at least ten times. This chain uses TRBV7-2 with TRBJ2-3; TRBD2 aligns across 15 bases. Germline CDR1 SGHTA, CDR2 FQGNSA. Germline trimming cut 6 bases from V and 5 bases from J; bases unmatched to any gene: 3. The CDR3 has 15 amino acids. This chain's CDR3 is CASRGLAGGRDTQYF. In nucleotides, the CDR3 is TGTGCCAGCAGGGGACTAGCGGGAGGAAGAGATACGCAGTATTTT.

The sample holds many counts of this clonotype. This chain uses TRBV7-9 with TRBJ2-7; 10 nucleotides line up with TRBD1. Germline loops: CDR1 SEHNR, CDR2 FQNEAQ (reference sequence). After removal of 0 bases from V and 2 bases from J, the junction contained 4 bases not matched to a gene. The CDR3 runs 16 residues. The CDR3 coding sequence is TGTGCCAGCAGCTTAGCTATAGGACAGGGGGCCTACGAGCAGTACTTC. Translation: CASSLAIGQGAYEQYF.